This entry concerns a single T cell receptor beta chain. The data are from a study of control samples from healthy donors and cancer patients. The CDR3 is 14 residues long. Per germline, CDR1 MDHEN and CDR2 SYDVKM. V shed 8 bases and J shed 7 bases, with 18 bases lying between them. This table comes from immunoSEQ multiplex PCR, and its TCRdb copy is limited to in-frame clones, with some not included. The table records over 150,000 clones, under 96% of them present only once. The gene calls are TRBV28 and TRBJ2-1; the D gene is possibly TRBD1 (5 bases). The source is a woman in her twenties or thirties in good health. Sequencing was carried out using blood. CDR3 amino acids: CASYAGNPRNEQFF. Written as DNA, the CDR3 is TGTGCCAGCTACGCAGGGAACCCCCGTAATGAGCAGTTCTTC.